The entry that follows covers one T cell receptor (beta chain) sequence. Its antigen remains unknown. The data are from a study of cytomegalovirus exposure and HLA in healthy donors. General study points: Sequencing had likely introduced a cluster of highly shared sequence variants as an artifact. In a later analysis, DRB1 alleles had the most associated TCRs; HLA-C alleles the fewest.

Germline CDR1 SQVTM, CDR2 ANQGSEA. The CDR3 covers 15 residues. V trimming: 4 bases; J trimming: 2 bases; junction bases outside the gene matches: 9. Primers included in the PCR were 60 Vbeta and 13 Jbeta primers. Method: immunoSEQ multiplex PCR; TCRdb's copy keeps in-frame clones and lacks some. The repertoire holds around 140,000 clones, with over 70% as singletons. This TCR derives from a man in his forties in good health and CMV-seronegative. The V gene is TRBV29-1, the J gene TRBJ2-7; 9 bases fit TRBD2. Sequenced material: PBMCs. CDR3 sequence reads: CSVGPSGDPPYEQYF. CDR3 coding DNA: TGCAGCGTTGGGCCTAGCGGGGACCCCCCCTACGAGCAGTACTTC.